A single sample gave rise to the 28 T cell receptor beta chains below, sequenced in a study of Graves' ophthalmopathy and Graves' hyperthyroidism (dated by TCRdb to the late 2010s). The instrument was an Illumina HiSeq 2000. For repertoire sequencing, TCR beta CDR3 regions were amplified from RNA transcripts. HTBI primers and the Qiagen OneStep RT-PCR kit were used in a first-round RT-PCR, which was followed by a second-round multiplex PCR, size selection and purification. TCRdb reprocessed the public reads (quality trimming at Q25 with fastp, clone calling with MiXCR) and kept in-frame beta chains. Rows are combined by CDR3 protein, so each entry shows the most common genes and DNA. Recorded for this sample are more than 550,000 distinct CDR3 sequences; under 50% of them occurred a single time. In total, the top ten clones hold over 2.5% of the sample. Material: peripheral blood. Source of these receptors: an adult man with Graves' ophthalmopathy.

The gene calls are TRBV15 and TRBJ1-1, with D unresolved. There are 14 residues in the CDR3. The germline CDR1 and CDR2 sequences are LNHNV and YYDKDF (reference sequence). Between the trimmed V and J ends, which lost 3 bases and 9 bases, there was a span of 17 bases. CDR3: CATSSPGPRFQAFF. DNA of the CDR3: TGTGCCACCAGCAGTCCCGGACCCCGTTTTCAAGCTTTCTTT.

This clonotype was counted only a few times. The chain is built from TRBV2 and TRBJ1-2; D unresolved. CDR3 length equals 18 residues. CDR1 and CDR2 (germline): SNHLY, FYNNEI. Trimming pared 6 bases from V and 0 bases from J, leaving 23 bases between. Written as DNA, the CDR3 is TGTGCCAGCAGCTACAGTGCCTACATGACCCCTACTAACTATGGCTACACCTTC. Residues: CASSYSAYMTPTNYGYTF.

This clonotype came up many times. V usage is TRBV24-1 and J usage is TRBJ2-5; tentatively, D is TRBD2 (5 bases). The CDR3 extends over 16 amino acids. Trimming cost V 1 base and J 7 bases, with 18 bases left between them. Germline V gene sequence: CDR1 KGHDR, CDR2 SFDVKD. This chain's CDR3 is CATSDFGGSAAGTQYF. The CDR3 DNA is TGTGCCACCAGTGATTTTGGTGGGAGCGCTGCGGGGACCCAGTACTTC.

This chain joins TRBV12-3 or TRBV12-4 and TRBJ2-2; D remains ambiguous. There are 14 residues in the CDR3. V lost 6 bases and J 0 bases, leaving 8 bases between the germline ends. CDR3 nucleotides: TGTGCCAGCAGACCCAGCTCGAACACCGGGGAGCTGTTTTTT. Translation: CASRPSSNTGELFF.

This clonotype appeared many times. V is TRBV5-5 and J is TRBJ1-2; 7 nucleotides align to TRBD1. Trimming took 4 bases from V and 8 from J; bases not matched to a gene: 8. CDR1 and CDR2 from the germline V gene are SGHKS and YYEKEE (reference sequence). The CDR3 has 13 amino acids. Written as DNA, the CDR3 is TGTGCCAGCAGCCCGGGACAGTGGGTCGGCTACACCTTC. This codes for CASSPGQWVGYTF.

This clonotype was seen a single time. V and J are TRBV29-1 and TRBJ1-1; a weak D match, TRBD1 (5 bases). V lost 8 bases and J 4 bases, leaving 8 bases between the germline ends. CDR1 SQVTM and CDR2 ANQGSEA come from the germline V gene. The CDR3 is 10 amino acids. Here the CDR3 reads CSLRVTEAFF. The CDR3 bases are TGCAGCCTCAGGGTCACTGAAGCTTTCTTT.

There are many counts of this clonotype. The chain combines TRBV7-9 with TRBJ1-4; 10 bases agree with TRBD1. Germline CDR1 and CDR2: SEHNR and FQNEAQ (reference sequence). J was trimmed by 8 bases and V by 3 bases; bases with no gene match: 9. This CDR3 contains 16 residues. In DNA form, the CDR3 reads TGTGCCAGCAGCTTCAGGCCTCGGACAGGGGGGGAAAAACTGTTTTTT. It encodes CASSFRPRTGGEKLFF.

The gene calls are TRBV12-3 or TRBV12-4 and TRBJ1-1; D is possibly TRBD1 (5 bases). The CDR3 consists of 13 residues. Trimming stripped 4 bases from V and 4 bases from J, with 10 bases between. For the CDR3, the DNA is TGTGCCAGCAGTTCGCGGGGGTCCACTGAAGCTTTCTTT. It yields the protein CASSSRGSTEAFF.

In its sample, this clonotype was seen a few times. The rearrangement uses TRBV20-1 and TRBJ2-7, with 7 bases aligning to TRBD2. This CDR3 has 11 amino acids. The V and J ends lost 6 bases and 2 bases, in that order; junction bases with no gene match: 1. Germline V gives CDR1 DFQATT, CDR2 SNEGSKA (reference sequence). CDR3 sequence (DNA): TGCAGTGCGGGGACTACCTACGAGCAGTACTTC. Protein: CSAGTTYEQYF.

This sequence joins TRBV14 and TRBJ1-1; D is uncertain. The V and J ends lost 6 bases and 4 bases respectively, with 12 bases between them. The CDR3 covers 13 residues. Germline values: CDR1 SGHDN, CDR2 FVKESK. CDR3 coding DNA: TGTGCCAGCAGTTTCGGGAGGACCACTGAAGCTTTCTTT. This gives the protein CASSFGRTTEAFF.

The rearrangement links TRBV10-3 to TRBJ2-6; D gene uncertain. V was cut by 10 bases and J by 0 bases, with 10 bases left in between. The CDR3 extends over 14 amino acids. Per the germline V gene, CDR1 is ENHRY and CDR2 is SYGVKD. In DNA form, the CDR3 reads TGTGCCAGCCCGGTCCTCTCTGGGGCCAACGTCCTGACTTTC. This translates into CASPVLSGANVLTF.

The chain has TRBV2 and TRBJ1-2, with D possibly matching TRBD1 (5 bases). CDR1 and CDR2 from the germline V gene are SNHLY and FYNNEI. CDR3 size: 15 residues. The V end was cut by 4 bases, the J end by 6 bases, with 18 bases between. The CDR3 sequence: CASSALGTALDGYTF. The CDR3 nucleotides are TGTGCCAGCAGTGCTTTGGGGACCGCCCTTGATGGCTACACCTTC.

With regard to this clonotype: A single base separates this from a much larger clone, so it may be a read error. V is TRBV10-3 and J is TRBJ1-1; 9 nucleotides line up with TRBD1. Germline CDR1 is ENHRY and CDR2 is SYGVKD. The trim removed 6 bases at V and 4 bases at J, leaving 9 bases unmatched. The CDR3 consists of 15 residues. The CDR3 is CAISPRTGEGTEAFF. The CDR3 DNA follows: TGTGCCATCAGCCCCCGGACAGGGGAGGGCACTGAAGCTTTCTTT.

The rearrangement links TRBV4-3 to TRBJ1-2; D is possibly TRBD1 (6 bases). Germline CDR1 and CDR2: LGHNA and YSLEER. The length of the CDR3 is 15 residues. Trimming shortened V by 5 bases and J by 6 bases, and 19 bases separated the two germline ends. Written as DNA, the CDR3 is TGCGCCAGCAGCTCTTCACAGGGTTTGTCGGATGGCTACACCTTC. Its translation is CASSSSQGLSDGYTF.

This clonotype has ten or more counts. This chain connects TRBV20-1 to TRBJ1-5; D ambiguous. CDR3 length: 15 residues. V lost 1 base, J lost 2 bases, and 12 bases lay in between. Per germline, CDR1 DFQATT and CDR2 SNEGSKA (reference sequence). Written as DNA, the CDR3 is TGCAGTGCTAGAGTGGAGTACATCGGCAATCAGCCCCAGCATTTT. It codes for CSARVEYIGNQPQHF.

The V call is TRBV25-1, the J call TRBJ1-3; D is perhaps TRBD1 (5 bases). V was cut by 2 bases and J by 0 bases, with 8 bases left in between. CDR3 length equals 15 residues. Germline V lookup: CDR1 MGHDK, CDR2 SYGVNS. CDR3 coding DNA: TGTGCCAGCAGTGAAGGGACCGTCTCTGGAAACACCATATATTTT. Translating gives CASSEGTVSGNTIYF.

This chain connects TRBV10-3 to TRBJ1-3, with D possibly matching TRBD1 (5 bases). The V gene's germline CDR1 is ENHRY and CDR2 SYGVKD. V lost 5 bases to trimming and J lost 2 bases, with 22 bases between them. This CDR3 is 18 amino acids long. The CDR3 spells CAISYLGLQGGPGNTIYF. The CDR3 DNA sequence: TGTGCCATCAGTTACTTGGGTTTGCAGGGCGGCCCTGGAAACACCATATATTTT.

This clonotype was counted between two and nine times. The genes are TRBV29-1 and TRBJ1-2; D is ambiguous. Trimming pared 3 bases from V and 6 bases from J, leaving 17 bases between. The CDR3 contains 14 residues. Germline V gives CDR1 SQVTM, CDR2 ANQGSEA. In DNA form, the CDR3 reads TGCAGCGTTGACGATCCCATAACCGGGGATGGCTACACCTTC. It translates to CSVDDPITGDGYTF. Looking up the rest from reference TRBV29-1 and TRBJ1-2 gives the full variable domain: SAVISQKPSRDICQRGTSLTIQCQVDSQVTMMFWYRQQPGQSLTLIATANQGSEATYESGFVIDKFPISRPNLTFSTLTVSNMSPEDSSIYLCSVDDPITGDGYTFGSGTRLTVV.

This clonotype has more than one count but fewer than ten. The junction differs from germline at one of its ends, possibly a read error. The V and J genes are TRBV10-3 and TRBJ1-2; 8 bases are a match to TRBD1. CDR3 length: 15 residues. From germline, CDR1 is ENHRY and CDR2 SYGVKD. CDR3 sequence: CASSYGTGENYGYTF. CDR3 in DNA: TGTGCCAGCAGTTACGGGACAGGAGAGAACTATGGCTACACCTTC.

The chain joins TRBV7-9 to TRBJ2-2, with unresolved D. Trimming stripped 6 bases from V and 6 bases from J, with 11 bases between. CDR3 size: 13 residues. Looked up from germline, CDR1 is SEHNR and CDR2 is FQNEAQ (reference sequence). CDR3 residues: CASSDKESGELFF. The CDR3 coding sequence is TGTGCCAGCAGTGACAAGGAATCCGGGGAGCTGTTTTTT.

This clonotype has at least ten counts. CDR3 sequence (DNA): TGTGCCAGCAGCCCCGTGGGGGATGGCTACACCTTC. This sequence encodes CASSPVGDGYTF. This chain joins TRBV7-2 and TRBJ1-2; a weak D match, TRBD1 (5 bases). Per germline, CDR1 SGHTA and CDR2 FQGNSA. V lost 5 bases to trimming and J lost 6 bases, with 10 bases between them. The CDR3 is 12 amino acids.

This clonotype has at least ten counts. This chain links TRBV7-8 with TRBJ1-2, with 7 nucleotides matching TRBD1. Germline trimming cut 5 bases from V and 8 bases from J; bases unmatched to any gene: 8. Germline V gene sequence: CDR1 SGHVS, CDR2 FQNEAQ. The CDR3 contains 13 residues. CDR3 sequence (DNA): TGTGCCAGCAGCCGAAGGGACAGCGACGGCTACACCTTC. Its translation is CASSRRDSDGYTF.

The chain is built from TRBV10-3 and TRBJ2-5, with D maybe TRBD2 (5 bases). The CDR3 is 12 amino acids. The germline gives CDR1 ENHRY, CDR2 SYGVKD. The V gene lost 10 bases and the J gene lost 5 bases, with 14 bases spanning the gap. The CDR3 region is CASKRSVETQYF. CDR3 in DNA: TGTGCCAGTAAGCGGAGTGTTGAGACCCAGTACTTC.

The CDR3 loop reads CSASGIEETQHF. The CDR3 DNA follows: TGCAGTGCTAGCGGGATAGAGGAGACCCAGCATTTT. The rearrangement uses TRBV20-1 and TRBJ1-5; D gene uncertain. V lost 3 bases to trimming and J lost 11 bases, with 14 bases between them. There are 12 residues in the CDR3. CDR1 and CDR2 from the germline V gene are DFQATT and SNEGSKA (reference sequence).

This clonotype occurred a few times. This chain joins TRBV7-2 and TRBJ2-5; the match to TRBD2 covers 8 bases. V shed 5 bases and J 1 base; nucleotides not matched to a gene: 12. Germline-derived CDR1 and CDR2 are SGHTA and FQGNSA. The length of the CDR3 is 17 residues. CDR3 in amino acids: CASSHWEGLDSQETQYF. As DNA, the CDR3 is TGTGCCAGCAGCCACTGGGAGGGACTAGACTCCCAAGAGACCCAGTACTTC.

The chain carries TRBV10-3 and TRBJ1-3, with D hard to call. Trimming removed 2 bases from V and 4 bases from J, with 9 bases in between. Looked up from germline, CDR1 is ENHRY and CDR2 is SYGVKD. The CDR3 loop spans 14 amino acids. The CDR3 DNA follows: TGTGCCATCAGTGAGAGGGCAGGCGGAAACACCATATATTTT. As protein: CAISERAGGNTIYF.

This clonotype was seen ten or more times. The rearrangement uses TRBV19 and TRBJ2-7; D is unclear. Germline V gives CDR1 LNHDA, CDR2 SQIVND (reference sequence). Trimming left V 10 bases short and J 2 bases short, with 18 bases between. This CDR3 is built from 14 residues. In nucleotides, the CDR3 is TGTGCCACCAATGATGGCCGCTTACCCTACGAGCAGTACTTC. The encoded protein is CATNDGRLPYEQYF.

The chain employs TRBV25-1 and TRBJ2-1, with D maybe TRBD1 (5 bases). The CDR3 length is 15 residues. Germline V CDR1 and CDR2: MGHDK, SYGVNS. Trimming left V 9 bases short and J 8 bases short, with 23 bases between. In DNA, the CDR3 is TGTGCCAGTCAGGGTCCTGGGTCTGGGATCGATGAGCAGTTCTTC. Protein product: CASQGPGSGIDEQFF.